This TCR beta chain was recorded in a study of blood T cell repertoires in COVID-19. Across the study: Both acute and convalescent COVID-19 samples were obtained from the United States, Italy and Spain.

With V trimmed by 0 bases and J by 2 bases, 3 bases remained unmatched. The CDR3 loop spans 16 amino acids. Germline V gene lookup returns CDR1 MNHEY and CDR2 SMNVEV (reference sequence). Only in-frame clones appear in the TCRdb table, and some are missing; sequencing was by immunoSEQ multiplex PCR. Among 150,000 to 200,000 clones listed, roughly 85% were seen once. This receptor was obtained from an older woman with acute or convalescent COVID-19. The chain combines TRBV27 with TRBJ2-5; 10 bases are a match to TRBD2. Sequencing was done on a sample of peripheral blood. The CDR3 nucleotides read TGTGCCAGCAGTTTATCTCCGACTAGCGGGCAAGAGACCCAGTACTTC. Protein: CASSLSPTSGQETQYF.